These 8 T cell receptor beta chains were all obtained from the same sample, sequenced in a study of CD8 T cells in ankylosing spondylitis. Broader study findings: A TCR beta motif made of fewer than ten highly homologous variants seemed typical of ankylosing spondylitis blood.

The antigens these receptors bind are not known. In TCRdb, the 5' RACE reads were re-called with MiXCR into one record per CDR3 protein. The sample records a few hundred thousand distinct CDR3 sequences, 18% being singletons. Input material: blood, either unsorted or a sorted T cell fraction (not recorded which). The receptors originated from a male donor with ankylosing spondylitis.

This clonotype was seen only a few times. CDR3 sequence reads: CASSHLTGELFF. CDR3 sequence (DNA): TGTGCCAGCAGCCATCTTACCGGGGAGCTGTTTTTT. The rearrangement uses TRBV27 and TRBJ2-2; D gene uncertain. Trimming pared 6 bases from V and 5 bases from J, leaving 7 bases between. The CDR3 loop spans 12 amino acids. The V gene's germline CDR1 is MNHEY and CDR2 SMNVEV (reference sequence).

Ten or more counts support this clonotype. The junction departs from germline at one end; a sequencing error may be responsible. The rearrangement joins TRBV12-3 or TRBV12-4 to TRBJ2-5; D call uncertain. This CDR3 spans 11 amino acids. The CDR3 protein is CASSLEETQYF. CDR3 in DNA: TGCGCCAGCAGCTTGGAAGAGACCCAGTACTTC.

This clonotype has only a few counts. V is TRBV10-2 and J is TRBJ2-7; a possible D gene is TRBD2 (6 bases). The ends were cut back, 2 bases at V and 2 bases at J, with 13 bases in the middle. The CDR3 is 15 amino acids. CDR1 is WSHSY, CDR2 SAAADI, per germline. The CDR3 nucleotides are TGCGCCAGCAGTGAGACGTGGGAGGCCCCCTACGAGCAGTACTTC. This encodes CASSETWEAPYEQYF.

In this sample, this clonotype turned up a few times. The CDR3 bases are TGCAGTGCTAGAGATGGGCAGGGGATCTATGGCTACACCTTC. It codes for CSARDGQGIYGYTF. The chain uses TRBV20-1 and TRBJ1-2, with D perhaps TRBD1 (6 bases). CDR1 DFQATT and CDR2 SNEGSKA come from the germline V gene (reference sequence). This CDR3 has 14 amino acids. V lost 0 bases to trimming and J lost 4 bases, with 12 bases between them.

This clonotype was seen many times. The V call is TRBV12-3 or TRBV12-4, the J call TRBJ2-2; no clear D gene. With 6 bases removed from V and 1 base from J, the gap between germline ends came to 12 bases. This CDR3 is 15 amino acids long. CDR3 sequence reads: CASSLDTLNTGELFF. CDR3 nucleotide sequence: TGTGCCAGCAGCCTTGACACCTTGAACACCGGGGAGCTGTTTTTT.

This clonotype was observed a handful of times. This rearrangement joins TRBV20-1 to TRBJ2-3; no clear D. The germline V and J ends were trimmed by 5 bases and 0 bases, with 12 bases remaining between them. The CDR3 has 14 amino acids. In germline, CDR1 is DFQATT, CDR2 SNEGSKA (reference sequence). The CDR3 loop is CSAPGRVSTDTQYF. The CDR3 nucleotides are TGCAGTGCTCCCGGTCGGGTTAGCACAGATACGCAGTATTTT.

The V and J genes are TRBV12-3 or TRBV12-4 and TRBJ1-1; TRBD1 is a possible D gene (6 bases). V was trimmed by 4 bases and J by 10 bases, leaving 10 bases between them. The CDR3 has 11 residues. The CDR3 bases are TGTGCCAGCAGTTGGGACAACGGAGCTTTCTTT. Translation: CASSWDNGAFF.

The V gene is TRBV19, the J gene TRBJ2-1; D is ambiguous. The V gene lost 3 bases and the J gene lost 5 bases, with 8 bases spanning the gap. From germline, CDR1 is LNHDA and CDR2 SQIVND (reference sequence). The CDR3 sequence is 13 residues long. The CDR3 DNA sequence: TGTGCCAGTAGTATGAATAAGAACAATGAGCAGTTCTTC. Translation: CASSMNKNNEQFF.